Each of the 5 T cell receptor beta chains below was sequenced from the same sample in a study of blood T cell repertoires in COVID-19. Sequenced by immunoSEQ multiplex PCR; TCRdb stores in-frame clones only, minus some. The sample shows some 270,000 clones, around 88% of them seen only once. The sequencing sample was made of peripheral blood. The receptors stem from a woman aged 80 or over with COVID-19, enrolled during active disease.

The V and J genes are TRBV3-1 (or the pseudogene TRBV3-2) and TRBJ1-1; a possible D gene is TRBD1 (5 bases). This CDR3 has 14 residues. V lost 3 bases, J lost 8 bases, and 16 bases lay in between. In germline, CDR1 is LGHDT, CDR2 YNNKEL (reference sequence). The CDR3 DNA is TGTGCCAGCAGCCAGACTTTTTCCGGGGGGGAAGCTTTCTTT. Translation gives CASSQTFSGGEAFF.

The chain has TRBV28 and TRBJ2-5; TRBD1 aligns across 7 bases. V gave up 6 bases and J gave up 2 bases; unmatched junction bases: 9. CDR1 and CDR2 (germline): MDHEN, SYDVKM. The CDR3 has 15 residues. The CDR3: CASSYGTVQQETQYF. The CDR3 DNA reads TGTGCCAGCAGCTACGGGACAGTTCAGCAAGAGACCCAGTACTTC. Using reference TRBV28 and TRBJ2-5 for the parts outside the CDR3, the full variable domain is DVKVTQSSRYLVKRTGEKVFLECVQDMDHENMFWYRQDPGLGLRLIYFSYDVKMKEKGDIPEGYSVSREKKERFSLILESASTNQTSMYLCASSYGTVQQETQYFGPGTRLLVL.

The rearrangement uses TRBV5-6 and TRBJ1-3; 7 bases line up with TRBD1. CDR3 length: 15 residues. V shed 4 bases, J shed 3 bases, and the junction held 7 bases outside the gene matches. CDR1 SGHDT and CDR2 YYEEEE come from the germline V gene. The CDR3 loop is CASSPATGFGNTIYF. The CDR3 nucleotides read TGTGCCAGCAGCCCGGCGACAGGGTTTGGAAACACCATATATTTT.

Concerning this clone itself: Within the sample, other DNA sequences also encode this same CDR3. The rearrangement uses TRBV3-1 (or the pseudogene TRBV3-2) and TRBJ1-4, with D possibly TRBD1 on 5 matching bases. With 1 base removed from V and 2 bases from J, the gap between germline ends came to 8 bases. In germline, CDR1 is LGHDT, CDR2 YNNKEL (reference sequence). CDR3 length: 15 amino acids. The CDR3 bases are TGTGCCAGCAGCCAAGGGGGCAGGACTAATGAAAAACTGTTTTTT. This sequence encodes CASSQGGRTNEKLFF.

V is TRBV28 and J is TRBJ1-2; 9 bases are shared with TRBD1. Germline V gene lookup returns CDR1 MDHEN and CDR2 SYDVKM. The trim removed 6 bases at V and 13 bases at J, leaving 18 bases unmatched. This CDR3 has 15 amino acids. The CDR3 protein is CASRRGGQGVLSLTF. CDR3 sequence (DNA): TGTGCCAGCAGGAGGGGGGGACAGGGTGTCTTGAGTCTCACCTTC.